What follows are 25 T cell receptor beta chains derived from one specimen sequenced in a study of naive and memory T cell subsets. General study results and limits: Naive repertoires, especially CD8, held a few larger clonotypes, possibly memory cells re-expressing CD45RA.

Which antigens these TCRs recognize remains unknown. Two oligonucleotides, mixed equimolar, formed the beta constant-region primer covering TRBC1 and TRBC2. Nested alpha and beta constant-region primers with the SP2 primer drove four PCR rounds on ligated cDNA. MiXCR, applied by TCRdb to the UMI-ligation and nested PCR reads, yields one record per CDR3 protein. There are over 90,000 distinct CDR3 sequences in the sample; roughly 12% occur only once, and more than 0.11% lies in the top ten. The sequenced sample consisted of naive CD4+ T cells from blood. Source of these receptors: a human donor in good health.

This clonotype was counted many times. The chain joins TRBV20-1 to TRBJ2-7, with D possibly TRBD1 on 6 matching bases. V gave up 3 bases and J gave up 4 bases, with 16 bases separating them. In germline, CDR1 is DFQATT, CDR2 SNEGSKA (reference sequence). The CDR3 is 14 residues long. The CDR3 sequence: CSASNQGKGYEQYF. CDR3 bases: TGCAGTGCTAGCAACCAGGGGAAAGGATACGAGCAGTACTTC.

A few counts support this clonotype. This chain uses TRBV6-6 with TRBJ1-1; D perhaps matches TRBD1 (5 bases). V was trimmed by 4 bases and J by 7 bases, leaving 10 bases between them. Germline lookup yields CDR1 MNHNY and CDR2 SVGAGI (reference sequence). The CDR3 is 12 amino acids. The CDR3 loop reads CASSFGGDEAFF. CDR3 sequence (DNA): TGTGCCAGCAGTTTTGGGGGGGATGAAGCTTTCTTT.

This clonotype turned up a few times. This chain joins TRBV20-1 and TRBJ1-1, with D unresolved. CDR1 and CDR2 (germline): DFQATT, SNEGSKA (reference sequence). The CDR3 totals 14 residues. V lost 2 bases and J lost 6, with 16 bases in between. The CDR3 DNA sequence: TGCAGTGCTAGATTTCAGGTCGGGTTCGCTGAAGCTTTCTTT. Protein sequence: CSARFQVGFAEAFF.

The chain uses TRBV7-9 and TRBJ1-6, with 7 bases matching TRBD1. Germline-derived CDR1 and CDR2 are SEHNR and FQNEAQ (reference sequence). The junction had 3 bases not matched to a gene; V was cut back by 6 bases and J by 7 bases. CDR3 length: 13 amino acids. The CDR3 region has the DNA TGTGCCAGCAGACCGGGACAGAATTCACCCCTCCACTTT. This codes for CASRPGQNSPLHF.

The V call is TRBV30, the J call TRBJ1-3; D not resolved. The CDR3 sequence is 14 residues long. Germline V gene sequence: CDR1 GTSNPN, CDR2 SVGIG (reference sequence). Trimming took off 0 bases at V and 2 bases at J, with 8 bases between the two ends. In nucleotides, the CDR3 is TGTGCCTGGAGTGTAGCCACCCCTGGAAACACCATATATTTT. Its translation: CAWSVATPGNTIYF.

V and J are TRBV7-9 and TRBJ1-1; D is ambiguous. The CDR3 consists of 15 residues. The V end was cut by 1 base, the J end by 6 bases, with 15 bases between. Germline CDR1 SEHNR, CDR2 FQNEAQ (reference sequence). As DNA, the CDR3 is TGTGCCAGCAGCTTAGACGCATTGACGACGGCTGAAGCTTTCTTT. It is translated as CASSLDALTTAEAFF.

The V gene is TRBV7-2, the J gene TRBJ2-7, with TRBD2 identical over 8 bases. CDR1 and CDR2 (germline): SGHTA, FQGNSA. This CDR3 spans 14 amino acids. The V segment lost 2 bases and the J segment 2 bases; nucleotides outside the gene matches: 2. The CDR3 sequence is CASSLTSGAYEQYF. As DNA, the CDR3 is TGTGCCAGCAGCTTAACTAGCGGAGCCTACGAGCAGTACTTC.

This clonotype occurred many times. CDR3 amino acids: CSTYDRANYGYTF. CDR3 sequence (DNA): TGCAGCACATACGACAGAGCTAACTATGGCTACACCTTC. The chain links TRBV29-1 to TRBJ1-2; weak D call: TRBD1 (5 bases). Trimming removed 8 bases at V and 0 bases at J, with 13 bases between. The CDR3 contains 13 residues. Germline CDR1 SQVTM, CDR2 ANQGSEA.

This clonotype came up a few times. The chain recombines TRBV7-3 with TRBJ2-1; 10 bases agree with TRBD2. The CDR3 contains 15 residues. V lost 5 bases, J lost 9 bases, and 10 bases stayed unmatched. CDR1 is SGHTA and CDR2 is FQGTGA in the germline V gene. The chain's CDR3 is CASSASPLAGAEQFF. The DNA of the CDR3 is TGTGCCAGCAGCGCCTCACCCCTAGCGGGAGCTGAGCAGTTCTTC.

The table lists this clonotype with a few counts. An end of the junction differs from the germline gene, which may be a read error. The chain is built from TRBV7-8 and TRBJ2-1, with 10 bases aligning to TRBD2. The CDR3 sequence is 15 residues long. The germline CDR1 and CDR2 sequences are SGHVS and FQNEAQ. CDR3 in amino acids: CTSSEGTSAYNEQFF. The CDR3 bases are TGTACCAGCAGCGAAGGGACTAGCGCATACAATGAGCAGTTCTTC.

This clonotype was recorded at least ten times. V gene TRBV24-1 combines with J gene TRBJ1-2, with a weak D call TRBD1 (5 bases). Germline CDR1 reads KGHDR; CDR2 reads SFDVKD. This CDR3 is built from 15 residues. Trimming pared 1 base from V and 3 bases from J, leaving 11 bases between. CDR3 coding DNA: TGTGCCACCAGTGATTTTCAGGGCGGATACTATGGCTACACCTTC. Its translation: CATSDFQGGYYGYTF.

The chain combines TRBV5-5 with TRBJ2-1, with a weak D call TRBD1 (6 bases). Germline CDR1 is SGHKS and CDR2 is YYEKEE (reference sequence). This CDR3 contains 16 residues. V was clipped by 7 bases and J by 0 bases, with 17 bases between them. For the CDR3, the DNA is TGTGCCAGCGTATGGACCGTGACAGGCTCCTACAATGAGCAGTTCTTC. Amino acid sequence: CASVWTVTGSYNEQFF.

The chain links TRBV7-7 to TRBJ2-2; D is undetermined. Trimming cost V 11 bases and J 0 bases, with 10 bases left between them. This CDR3 has 13 residues. The germline CDR1 and CDR2 sequences are SSHAT and FNYEAQ (reference sequence). The CDR3 is CAAARTNTGELFF. Here the CDR3 DNA reads TGTGCCGCGGCACGGACGAACACCGGGGAGCTGTTTTTT.

The J gene is TRBJ2-2, the V gene TRBV6-2 or TRBV6-3, with unresolved D. The V end lost 7 bases, the J end lost 7 bases, and 13 bases lay between the germline ends. Germline V gene data show CDR1 as MNHEY and CDR2 as SVGEGT. The CDR3 spans 13 residues. The CDR3 nucleotides are TGTGCCAGCAAGGCTTCCGAAGGCGGGGAGCTGTTTTTT. Encoded protein: CASKASEGGELFF.

The chain links TRBV6-5 to TRBJ1-3; D is perhaps TRBD1 (5 bases). This CDR3 has 16 residues. V dropped 8 bases and J dropped 0 bases, with 17 bases sitting between them. CDR1 and CDR2 from the germline V gene are MNHEY and SVGAGI. CDR3 bases: TGTGCCAGCCGGCGCGGGGGTATGGGCTCTGGAAACACCATATATTTT. It codes for CASRRGGMGSGNTIYF.

The rearrangement joins TRBV18 to TRBJ1-2; no clear D gene. The CDR3 length is 14 residues. Trimming removed 3 bases at V and 6 bases at J, with 14 bases between. Germline CDR1 is KGHSH and CDR2 is LQKENI. This CDR3 reads CASSPKIAPHGYTF. DNA of the CDR3: TGTGCCAGCTCACCGAAGATAGCGCCACATGGCTACACCTTC.

There are a few counts of this clonotype. The chain has TRBV6-6 and TRBJ1-2; D call uncertain. V was pared by 2 bases and J by 6 bases, with 10 bases between. The length of the CDR3 is 13 residues. Per germline, CDR1 MNHNY and CDR2 SVGAGI (reference sequence). Here the CDR3 DNA reads TGTGCCAGCAGTTACGATTCACCAGATGGCTACACCTTC. Protein product: CASSYDSPDGYTF.

This clonotype has more than one count but fewer than ten. The V call is TRBV4-2, the J call TRBJ2-3; possible D gene TRBD2, 6 bases. V was clipped by 4 bases and J by 1 base, with 21 bases between them. Germline V gene lookup returns CDR1 LGHNA and CDR2 YNFKEQ. This CDR3 region has 18 residues. The CDR3 coding sequence is TGTGCCAGCAGCCGACCACCCGGGGGAGAGGGGCGCACAGATACGCAGTATTTT. Translation gives CASSRPPGGEGRTDTQYF.

This clonotype was seen ten or more times. The V call is TRBV24-1, the J call TRBJ2-1, with a tentative D call TRBD1 (6 bases). CDR3 length equals 13 residues. Trimming took 3 bases from V and 12 from J, leaving 14 bases between them. Looked up from germline, CDR1 is KGHDR and CDR2 is SFDVKD. In DNA, the CDR3 is TGTGCCACCAGTGATGCTCGAGGGGGTCGGCAGTTCTTC. Translating gives CATSDARGGRQFF.

In its sample, this clonotype was seen a few times. This chain links TRBV28 with TRBJ2-3; TRBD2 aligns across 15 bases. V shed 5 bases and J 4 bases; nucleotides not matched to a gene: 4. Germline CDR1 and CDR2: MDHEN and SYDVKM. This CDR3 comprises 16 residues. CDR3 sequence (DNA): TGTGCCAGCAGTCTGGGACTAGCGGGGGGTTCAGATACGCAGTATTTT. Protein sequence: CASSLGLAGGSDTQYF.

The chain combines TRBV29-1 with TRBJ1-3, with D possibly matching TRBD1 (5 bases). V lost 4 bases to trimming and J lost 0 bases, with 16 bases between them. The CDR3 spans 16 residues. Germline-derived CDR1 and CDR2 are SQVTM and ANQGSEA. The CDR3 DNA reads TGCAGCGTTGTGGTAGTTGGGGCAGACTCTGGAAACACCATATATTTT. Protein: CSVVVVGADSGNTIYF.

The chain joins TRBV30 to TRBJ2-2, with D possibly being TRBD1 or TRBD2 (5 bases each). Per germline, CDR1 GTSNPN and CDR2 SVGIG (reference sequence). This CDR3 is built from 13 residues. Trimming pared 2 bases from V and 6 bases from J, leaving 10 bases between. CDR3 amino acids: CAWSWGSAGELFF. The CDR3 nucleotides read TGTGCCTGGAGTTGGGGGTCGGCCGGGGAGCTGTTTTTT.

This clonotype has just a few counts. The chain is built from TRBV20-1 and TRBJ2-7; 8 bases line up with TRBD2. Germline V gene sequence: CDR1 DFQATT, CDR2 SNEGSKA (reference sequence). The CDR3 runs to 14 residues. J was trimmed by 7 bases and V by 0 bases; bases with no gene match: 8. The CDR3 sequence is CSARDSGGPREQYF. The CDR3 DNA sequence: TGCAGTGCTAGAGATTCGGGGGGGCCTCGGGAGCAGTACTTC.

This clonotype came up a few times. J is TRBJ1-6 and V is TRBV6-1; D gene uncertain. Germline V gene data show CDR1 as MNHNS and CDR2 as SASEGT. V was shortened by 0 bases and J by 9 bases, with 12 bases between the two germline ends. The CDR3 contains 15 residues. CDR3: CASSEAAAGSSPLHF. CDR3 DNA: TGTGCCAGCAGTGAAGCGGCAGCTGGCAGTTCACCCCTCCACTTT.

J is TRBJ2-7 and V is TRBV20-1; no definite D call. Germline CDR1 and CDR2: DFQATT and SNEGSKA (reference sequence). CDR3 length equals 10 residues. Trimming left V 5 bases short and J 7 bases short, with 9 bases between. The CDR3 protein is CSAGPREQYF. DNA of the CDR3: TGCAGTGCTGGACCCCGGGAGCAGTACTTC.